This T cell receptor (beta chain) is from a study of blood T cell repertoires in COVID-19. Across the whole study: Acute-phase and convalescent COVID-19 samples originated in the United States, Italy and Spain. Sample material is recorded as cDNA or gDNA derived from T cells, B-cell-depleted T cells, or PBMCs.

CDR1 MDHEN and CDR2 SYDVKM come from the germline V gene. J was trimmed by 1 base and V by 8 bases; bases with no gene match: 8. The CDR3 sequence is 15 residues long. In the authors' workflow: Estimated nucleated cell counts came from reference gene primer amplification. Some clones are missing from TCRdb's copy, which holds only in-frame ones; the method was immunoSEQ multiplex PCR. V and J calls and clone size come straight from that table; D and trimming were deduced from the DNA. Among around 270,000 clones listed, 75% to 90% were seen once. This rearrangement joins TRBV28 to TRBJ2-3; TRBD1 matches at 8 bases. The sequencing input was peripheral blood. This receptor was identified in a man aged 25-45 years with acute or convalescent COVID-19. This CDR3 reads CASRQDRVGTDTQYF. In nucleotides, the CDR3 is TGTGCCAGCCGCCAGGACAGGGTCGGCACAGATACGCAGTATTTT.